This TCR beta chain was profiled in a study of blood T cell repertoires in COVID-19 (dated by TCRdb to the early 2020s). In the study overall: The collaborator samples originated in the United States, Italy and Spain and spanned the acute and convalescent phases of COVID-19. The prospective study material was composed of cDNA or gDNA derived from T cells, B-cell-depleted T cells, or PBMCs. The dataset comprised deeply sampled blood TCRbeta repertoires from subjects exposed to, actively infected with, or recovered from COVID-19. A freely available public database, intended as a resource for researchers studying the immune response to SARS-CoV-2, is where the repertoires were released. Samples were obtained from the ongoing ImmuneRACE study (first 160 participants) and from over 1,000 subjects provided by 6 global collaborators. A de-identified subject ID, COVID-19 status, age in years and sex were almost always included in the sample metadata. HLA class I and class II types, where available, came from metadata supplied by the sample provider rather than from assay-based typing.

One collaborating source in Seattle enrolled patients during active infection and followed them longitudinally through the course of disease. Whole blood was collected in K2EDTA tubes by collaborating institutions according to the institutions' own protocols. Collaborator samples were shipped for TCRbeta analysis as frozen whole blood, isolated PBMCs, or DNA extracted from either sample type. A remark on this clone: Which antigen it targets is not known. No base-level quality is on record; no much larger clone is a single base apart.

Deletion took 3 bases off V and 1 base off J, with a span of 9 bases between the germline ends. CDR1 and CDR2 are read off the germline V gene as MDHEN and SYDVKM. Its CDR3 holds 14 amino acids, cysteine through phenylalanine. Kept here is only the CDR3 DNA, which spans 42 bases and is read in frame from base 1. TCRbeta CDR3 regions were amplified from genomic DNA by means of the immunoSEQ Assay, a bias-controlled multiplex PCR. Per the source publication's procedure: The number of nucleated cells in each sample was estimated from the amplification of reference gene primers within the assay. To quantify the absolute abundance of each unique TCRbeta CDR3 rearrangement, sequence reads were collapsed and filtered. For each sample, productive Simpson clonality was calculated as the square root of Simpson's diversity index over productive rearrangements. Here the immuneACCESS table is served through TCRdb, limited to in-frame sequences with V and J called. Missing clones are a known gap in these copies; in checked studies unresolved V genes cover under half, and the rest lacks a known reason. Clone size and V and J calls were adopted from that table, with D and trimming inferred from the DNA. In all, the sample holds about 38,000 clones, and less than 80% of those were seen once. Of the sample, over 9.5% is held by the ten largest clones.

Study-wide conclusions, independent of this receptor: How much clinical and demographic metadata was included differed by source and by participant, and the metadata was provided uncurated.

The sequence was obtained from a man aged 65 to 79 with COVID-19, enrolled during active disease. The sample consisted of peripheral blood. Recombination linked TRBV28 to TRBJ1-2; the D segment could be TRBD1, given 5 matching bases. In nucleotides, the sequence is TGTGCCAGCAGTTTGGCGGGGGGTAACTATGGCTACACCTTC. It specifies CASSLAGGNYGYTF.